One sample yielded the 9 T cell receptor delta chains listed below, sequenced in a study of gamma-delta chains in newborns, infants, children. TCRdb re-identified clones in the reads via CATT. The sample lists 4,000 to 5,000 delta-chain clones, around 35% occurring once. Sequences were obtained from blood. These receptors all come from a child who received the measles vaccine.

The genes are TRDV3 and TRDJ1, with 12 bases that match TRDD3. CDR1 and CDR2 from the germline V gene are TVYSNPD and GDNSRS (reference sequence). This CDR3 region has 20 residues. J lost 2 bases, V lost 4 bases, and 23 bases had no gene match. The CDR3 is CASLGDWRHWGIQGTDKLIF. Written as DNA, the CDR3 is TGTGCCTCCCTCGGCGATTGGCGTCACTGGGGGATACAGGGGACCGATAAACTCATCTTT. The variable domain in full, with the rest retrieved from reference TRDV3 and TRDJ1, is CDKVTQSSPDQTVASGSEVVLLCTYDTVYSNPDLFWYRIRPDYSFQFVFYGDNSRSEGADFTQGRFSVKHILTQKAFHLVISPVRTEDSATYYCASLGDWRHWGIQGTDKLIFGKGTRVTVEP.

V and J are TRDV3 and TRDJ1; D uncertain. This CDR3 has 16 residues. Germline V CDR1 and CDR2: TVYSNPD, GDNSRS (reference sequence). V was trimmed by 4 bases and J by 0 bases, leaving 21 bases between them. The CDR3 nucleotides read TGTGCCTCTGATTCCCGACCAGCCCTTTACACCGATAAACTCATCTTT. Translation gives CASDSRPALYTDKLIF. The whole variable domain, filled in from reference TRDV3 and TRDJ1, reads CDKVTQSSPDQTVASGSEVVLLCTYDTVYSNPDLFWYRIRPDYSFQFVFYGDNSRSEGADFTQGRFSVKHILTQKAFHLVISPVRTEDSATYYCASDSRPALYTDKLIFGKGTRVTVEP.

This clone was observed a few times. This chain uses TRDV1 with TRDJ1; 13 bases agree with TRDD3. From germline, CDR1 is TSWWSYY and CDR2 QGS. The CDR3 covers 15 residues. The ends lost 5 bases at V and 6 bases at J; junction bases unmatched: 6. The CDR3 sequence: CALGTTGGYAHKLIF. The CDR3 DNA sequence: TGTGCTCTTGGGACGACTGGGGGATACGCCCATAAACTCATCTTT.

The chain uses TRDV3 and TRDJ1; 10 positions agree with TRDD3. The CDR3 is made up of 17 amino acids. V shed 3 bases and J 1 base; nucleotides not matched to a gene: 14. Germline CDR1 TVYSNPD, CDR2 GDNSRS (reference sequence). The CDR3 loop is CAFPVGDTLPFTDKLIF. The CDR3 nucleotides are TGTGCCTTCCCAGTGGGGGATACACTGCCATTCACCGATAAACTCATCTTT.

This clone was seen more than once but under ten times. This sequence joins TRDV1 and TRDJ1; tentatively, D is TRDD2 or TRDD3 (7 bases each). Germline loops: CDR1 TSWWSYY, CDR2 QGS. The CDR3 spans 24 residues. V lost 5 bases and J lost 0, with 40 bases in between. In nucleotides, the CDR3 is TGTGCTCTTGGGACACAGGCCTTCCTCCATCCGTTTTTAATGGGGGACGAGTACACCGATAAACTCATCTTT. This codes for CALGTQAFLHPFLMGDEYTDKLIF.

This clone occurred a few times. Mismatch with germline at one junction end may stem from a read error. Here the CDR3 DNA reads TGTGCAGGAAGCCCCCCTATCAGGTACTGGGGGATACGGTCCCCCACCGATAAACTCATCTTT. This encodes CAGSPPIRYWGIRSPTDKLIF. The rearrangement links TRAV29/DV5 to TRDJ1; 13 nucleotides align to TRDD3. This CDR3 is 21 amino acids long. Germline V lookup: CDR1 NSMFDY, CDR2 ISSIKDK.

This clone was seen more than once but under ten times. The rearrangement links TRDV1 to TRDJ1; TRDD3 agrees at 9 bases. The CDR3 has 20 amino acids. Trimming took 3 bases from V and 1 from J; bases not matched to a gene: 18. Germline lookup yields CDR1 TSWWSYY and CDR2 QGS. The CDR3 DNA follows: TGTGCTCTTGGGGACCCCCTTGACGAACCTTACTGGGGGACCACCGATAAACTCATCTTT. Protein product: CALGDPLDEPYWGTTDKLIF.

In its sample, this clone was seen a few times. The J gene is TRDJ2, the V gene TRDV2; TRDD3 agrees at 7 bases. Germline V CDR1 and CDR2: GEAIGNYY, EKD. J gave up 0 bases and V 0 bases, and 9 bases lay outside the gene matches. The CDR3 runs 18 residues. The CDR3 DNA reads TGTGCCTGTGACACCGTCGGGGGATCCCGAGCTTTGACAGCACAACTCTTCTTT. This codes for CACDTVGGSRALTAQLFF.

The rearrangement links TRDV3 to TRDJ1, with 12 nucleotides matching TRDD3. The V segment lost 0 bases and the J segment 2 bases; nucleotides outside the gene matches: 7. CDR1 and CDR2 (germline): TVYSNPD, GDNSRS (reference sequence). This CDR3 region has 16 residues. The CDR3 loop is CAFSLLGDTWTDKLIF. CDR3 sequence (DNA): TGTGCCTTTAGTCTGCTGGGGGATACGTGGACCGATAAACTCATCTTT.